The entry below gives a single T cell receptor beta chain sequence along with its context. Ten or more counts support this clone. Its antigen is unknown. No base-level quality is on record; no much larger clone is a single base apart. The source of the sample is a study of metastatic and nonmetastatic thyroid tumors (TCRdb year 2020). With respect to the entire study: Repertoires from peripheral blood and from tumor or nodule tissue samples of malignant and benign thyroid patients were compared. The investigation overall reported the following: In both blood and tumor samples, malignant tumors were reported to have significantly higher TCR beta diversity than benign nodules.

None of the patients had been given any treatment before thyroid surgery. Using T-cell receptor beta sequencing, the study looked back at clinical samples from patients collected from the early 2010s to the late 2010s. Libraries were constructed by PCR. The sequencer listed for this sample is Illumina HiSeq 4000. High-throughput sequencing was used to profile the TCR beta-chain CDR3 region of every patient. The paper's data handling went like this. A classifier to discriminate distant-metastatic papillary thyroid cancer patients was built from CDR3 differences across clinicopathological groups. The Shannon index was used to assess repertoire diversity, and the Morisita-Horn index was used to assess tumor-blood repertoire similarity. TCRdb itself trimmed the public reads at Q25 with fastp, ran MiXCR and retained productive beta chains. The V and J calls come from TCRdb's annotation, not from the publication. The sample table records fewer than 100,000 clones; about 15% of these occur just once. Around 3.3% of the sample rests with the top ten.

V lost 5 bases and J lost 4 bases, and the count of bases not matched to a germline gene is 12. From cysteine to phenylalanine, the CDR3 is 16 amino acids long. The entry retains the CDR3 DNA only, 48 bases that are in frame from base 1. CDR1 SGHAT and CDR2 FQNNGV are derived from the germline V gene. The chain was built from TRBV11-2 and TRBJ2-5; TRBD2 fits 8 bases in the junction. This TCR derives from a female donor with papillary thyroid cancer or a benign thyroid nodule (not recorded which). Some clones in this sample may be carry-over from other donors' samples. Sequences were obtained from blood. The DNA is TGTGCCAGCAGCCCTAGGCCCGGGACTAGTGGAGAGACCCAGTACTTC. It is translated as CASSPRPGTSGETQYF.